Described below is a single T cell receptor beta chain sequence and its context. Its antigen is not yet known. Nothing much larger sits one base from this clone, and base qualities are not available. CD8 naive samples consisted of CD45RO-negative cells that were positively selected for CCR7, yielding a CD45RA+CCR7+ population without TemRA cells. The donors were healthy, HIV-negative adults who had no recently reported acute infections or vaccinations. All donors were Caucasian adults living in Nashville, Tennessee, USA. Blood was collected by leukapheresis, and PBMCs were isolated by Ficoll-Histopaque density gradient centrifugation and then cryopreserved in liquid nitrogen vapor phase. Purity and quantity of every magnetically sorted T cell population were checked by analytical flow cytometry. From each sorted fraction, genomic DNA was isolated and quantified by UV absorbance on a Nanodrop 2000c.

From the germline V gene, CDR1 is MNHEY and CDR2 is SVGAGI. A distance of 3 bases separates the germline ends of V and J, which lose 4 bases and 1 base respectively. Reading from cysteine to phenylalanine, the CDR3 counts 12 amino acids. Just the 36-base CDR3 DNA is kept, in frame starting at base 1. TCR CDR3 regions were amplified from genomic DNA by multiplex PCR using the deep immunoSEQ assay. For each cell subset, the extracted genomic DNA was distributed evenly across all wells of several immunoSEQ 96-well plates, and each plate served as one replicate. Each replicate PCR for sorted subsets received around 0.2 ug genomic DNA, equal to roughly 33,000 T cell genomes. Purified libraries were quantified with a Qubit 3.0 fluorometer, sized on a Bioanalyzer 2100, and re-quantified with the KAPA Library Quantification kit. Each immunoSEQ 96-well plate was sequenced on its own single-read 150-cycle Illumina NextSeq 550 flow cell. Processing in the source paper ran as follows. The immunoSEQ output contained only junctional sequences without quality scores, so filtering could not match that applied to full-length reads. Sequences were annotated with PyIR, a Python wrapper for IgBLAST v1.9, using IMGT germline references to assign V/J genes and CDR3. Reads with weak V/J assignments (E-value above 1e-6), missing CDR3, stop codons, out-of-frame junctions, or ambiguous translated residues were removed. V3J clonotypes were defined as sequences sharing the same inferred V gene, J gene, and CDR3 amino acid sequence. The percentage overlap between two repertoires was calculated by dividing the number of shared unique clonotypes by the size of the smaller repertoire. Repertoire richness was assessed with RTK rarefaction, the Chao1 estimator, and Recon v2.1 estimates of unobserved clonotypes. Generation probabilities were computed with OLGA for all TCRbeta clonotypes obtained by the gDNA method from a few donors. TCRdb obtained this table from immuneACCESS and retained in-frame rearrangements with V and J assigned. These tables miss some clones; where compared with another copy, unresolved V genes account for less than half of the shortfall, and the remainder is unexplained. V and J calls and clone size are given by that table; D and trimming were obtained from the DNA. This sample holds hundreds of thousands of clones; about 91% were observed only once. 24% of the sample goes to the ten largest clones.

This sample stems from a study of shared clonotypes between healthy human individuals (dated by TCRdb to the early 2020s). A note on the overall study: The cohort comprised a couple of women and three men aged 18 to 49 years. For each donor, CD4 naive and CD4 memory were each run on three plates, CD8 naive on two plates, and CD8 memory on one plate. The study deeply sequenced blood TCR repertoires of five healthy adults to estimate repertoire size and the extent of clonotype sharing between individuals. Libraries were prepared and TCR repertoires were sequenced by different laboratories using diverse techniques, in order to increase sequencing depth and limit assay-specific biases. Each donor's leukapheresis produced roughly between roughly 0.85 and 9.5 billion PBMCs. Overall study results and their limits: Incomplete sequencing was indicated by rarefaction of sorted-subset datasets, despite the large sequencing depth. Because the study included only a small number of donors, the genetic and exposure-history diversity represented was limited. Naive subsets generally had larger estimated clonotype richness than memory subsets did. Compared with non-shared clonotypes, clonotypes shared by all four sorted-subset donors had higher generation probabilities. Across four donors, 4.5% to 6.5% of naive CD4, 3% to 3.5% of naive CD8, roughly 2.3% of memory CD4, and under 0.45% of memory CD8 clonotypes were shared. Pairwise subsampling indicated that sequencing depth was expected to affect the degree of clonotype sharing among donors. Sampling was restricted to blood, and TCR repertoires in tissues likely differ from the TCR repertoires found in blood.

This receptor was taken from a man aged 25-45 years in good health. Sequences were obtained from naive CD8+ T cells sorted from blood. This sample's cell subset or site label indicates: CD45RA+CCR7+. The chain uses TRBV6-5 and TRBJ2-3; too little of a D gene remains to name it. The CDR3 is CASSSGTDTQYF. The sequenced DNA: TGTGCCAGCAGTTCCGGCACAGATACGCAGTATTTT.